This entry features one T cell receptor (beta chain) sequence. Its antigen is not identified. 60 Vbeta and 13 Jbeta primers were used in PCR. Measured with immunoSEQ multiplex PCR; TCRdb has only the in-frame clones, and not every one. The sample shows some 98,000 clones, roughly 10% of them seen only once. The CDR3 has 15 residues. Germline CDR1 MDHEN, CDR2 SYDVKM. The V end was cut by 3 bases, the J end by 7 bases, with 15 bases between. The data belong to a study of cytomegalovirus exposure and HLA in healthy donors. General study findings and limits: Most TCRs appeared rarely, but some public TCRs recurred in many donors. Roughly uniform depth of sequencing across donors was assumed in presence/absence analyses.

The gene calls are TRBV28 and TRBJ1-4, with D possibly TRBD1 on 5 matching bases. The TCR comes from a man aged 50 to 60 in good health and CMV-seropositive. Sequenced material: PBMCs. CDR3 bases: TGTGCCAGCAGTTTGTCTCCAGGGTCAAGTGAAAAACTGTTTTTT. Protein sequence: CASSLSPGSSEKLFF.